The 18 T cell receptor beta chains listed next were all sequenced from one sample in a study of blood T cell repertoires in COVID-19. Clones were sequenced by immunoSEQ multiplex PCR, and TCRdb holds only the in-frame ones, with some missing. The sample holds fewer than 450,000 clones, around nine tenths seen once. The material sequenced was PBMCs or T cells enriched from blood (not recorded which). The source is a woman aged 18 to 35 who had recovered from COVID-19.

This sequence joins TRBV28 and TRBJ1-3; possibly TRBD1 for D (5 bases). Trimming left V 3 bases short and J 3 bases short, with 12 bases between. This CDR3 spans 15 amino acids. Germline lookup yields CDR1 MDHEN and CDR2 SYDVKM. Written as DNA, the CDR3 is TGTGCCAGCAGTTTTCCAGGGCCCTTTGGAAACACCATATATTTT. This translates into CASSFPGPFGNTIYF. The variable domain in full, with the rest retrieved from reference TRBV28 and TRBJ1-3, is DVKVTQSSRYLVKRTGEKVFLECVQDMDHENMFWYRQDPGLGLRLIYFSYDVKMKEKGDIPEGYSVSREKKERFSLILESASTNQTSMYLCASSFPGPFGNTIYFGEGSWLTVV.

The J gene is TRBJ2-1, the V gene TRBV7-2; the match to TRBD2 covers 13 bases. Per the germline V gene, CDR1 is SGHTA and CDR2 is FQGNSA. V lost 6 bases and J lost 5; bases outside the gene matches: 7. The CDR3 has 16 amino acids. The CDR3 DNA reads TGTGCCAGCAGTAGAACTAGCGGGGGGGCAAACAATGAGCAGTTCTTC. Amino acids: CASSRTSGGANNEQFF. The complete variable domain, with remaining parts taken from reference TRBV7-2 and TRBJ2-1, reads GAGVSQSPSNKVTEKGKDVELRCDPISGHTALYWYRQSLGQGLEFLIYFQGNSAPDKSGLPSDRFSAERTGGSVSTLTIQRTQQEDSAVYLCASSRTSGGANNEQFFGPGTRLTVL.

This clone was observed a single time. A read error may explain this, as a much larger clone is one base away. The chain employs TRBV27 and TRBJ2-7; D is undetermined. The CDR3 covers 14 residues. Germline values: CDR1 MNHEY, CDR2 SMNVEV (reference sequence). The CDR3 nucleotides are TGTACCAGCAGTTTCCTGATTACCACGGGCGAGCAGTACTTC. Protein: CTSSFLITTGEQYF.

The chain employs TRBV4-1 and TRBJ1-4; 7 bases align to TRBD1. Germline loops: CDR1 MGHRA, CDR2 YSYEKL. The CDR3 spans 17 residues. J lost 0 bases, V lost 0 bases, and 4 bases had no gene match. This CDR3 reads CASSQEAGGPTNEKLFF. Written as DNA, the CDR3 is TGCGCCAGCAGCCAAGAAGCAGGGGGGCCAACTAATGAAAAACTGTTTTTT.

The rearrangement uses TRBV27 and TRBJ2-5; D is perhaps TRBD1 (6 bases). Deletions cut 3 bases from V and 7 bases from J, with 18 bases between. Germline assignment: CDR1 MNHEY and CDR2 SMNVEV (reference sequence). The CDR3 spans 15 residues. The chain's CDR3 is CASSFGGPTGGTQYF. The CDR3 DNA follows: TGTGCCAGCAGTTTTGGGGGCCCCACTGGGGGGACCCAGTACTTC.

The rearrangement links TRBV5-1 to TRBJ1-1; D remains unclear. Germline V CDR1 and CDR2: SGHRS, YFSETQ. Trimming stripped 0 bases from V and 1 base from J, with 13 bases between. The CDR3 has 16 residues. The CDR3 spells CASSLAGQARNTEAFF. The CDR3 DNA is TGCGCCAGCAGCTTGGCCGGCCAGGCTCGGAACACTGAAGCTTTCTTT.

The chain joins TRBV27 to TRBJ2-1, with 8 bases fitting TRBD2. Germline V lookup: CDR1 MNHEY, CDR2 SMNVEV (reference sequence). J gave up 1 base and V 6 bases, and 2 bases lay outside the gene matches. CDR3 length equals 14 residues. DNA for the CDR3: TGTGCCAGCAGGGAGCGGGGGTCCTACAATGAGCAGTTCTTC. The encoded protein is CASRERGSYNEQFF.

The chain recombines TRBV4-3 with TRBJ2-3; TRBD2 aligns across 8 bases. Per germline, CDR1 LGHNA and CDR2 YSLEER. The CDR3 loop spans 18 amino acids. V gave up 0 bases and J gave up 3 bases; unmatched junction bases: 11. This CDR3 is CASSQDRGPGGGTDTQYF. Written as DNA, the CDR3 is TGCGCCAGCAGCCAAGATCGGGGCCCCGGGGGGGGGACAGATACGCAGTATTTT.

This clone was observed once. The chain is built from TRBV6-5 and TRBJ2-7, with D possibly being TRBD2 (7 bases). CDR3 length: 14 residues. V was cut by 7 bases and J by 0 bases, with 13 bases left in between. The V gene's germline CDR1 is MNHEY and CDR2 SVGAGI. This CDR3 is CASKRGAASYEQYF. CDR3 DNA sequence: TGTGCCAGCAAACGGGGGGCCGCCTCCTACGAGCAGTACTTC.

The rearrangement joins TRBV27 to TRBJ1-2, with D maybe TRBD1 (5 bases). Trimming cost V 3 bases and J 0 bases, with 8 bases left between them. The CDR3 extends over 14 amino acids. From germline, CDR1 is MNHEY and CDR2 SMNVEV (reference sequence). In DNA form, the CDR3 reads TGTGCCAGCAGTTTTGGGGGGGCTAACTATGGCTACACCTTC. Translated, it gives CASSFGGANYGYTF.

This clone showed up just a few times. CDR3 nucleotides: TGTGCCAGCTCACCCCCAGCGAAGAACACTGAAGCTTTCTTT. It is translated as CASSPPAKNTEAFF. This sequence joins TRBV18 and TRBJ1-1; D is unresolved. The germline V gene has CDR1 KGHSH and CDR2 LQKENI. This CDR3 spans 14 amino acids. V was clipped by 3 bases and J by 1 base, with 9 bases between them.

The J gene is TRBJ2-7, the V gene TRBV24-1, with TRBD1 as a possible D gene (6 bases). The CDR3 consists of 18 residues. The V gene's germline CDR1 is KGHDR and CDR2 SFDVKD. Deletions cut 3 bases from V and 0 bases from J, with 20 bases between. The CDR3 DNA sequence: TGTGCCACCAGTGATCTAGGCCTGACAGGCCCCCTCTCCTACGAGCAGTACTTC. This sequence encodes CATSDLGLTGPLSYEQYF.

In this sample, this clone turned up once. J is TRBJ1-4 and V is TRBV10-1, with D perhaps matching TRBD1 (5 bases). This CDR3 is built from 11 residues. The V end lost 7 bases, the J end lost 13 bases, and 13 bases lay between the germline ends. Germline CDR1 and CDR2: WNHNN and SYGVQD (reference sequence). CDR3 nucleotide sequence: TGCGCCAGCACCCTGGGGGGTTTACTGTTTTTT. This encodes CASTLGGLLFF.

V is TRBV2 and J is TRBJ2-4; no clear D gene. With 8 bases removed from V and 14 bases from J, the gap between germline ends came to 16 bases. Germline CDR1 SNHLY, CDR2 FYNNEI. The CDR3 has 11 residues. CDR3 in DNA: TGTGCCAGCTCCGAACTGGTAGTTGAGTACTTC. This sequence encodes CASSELVVEYF.

CDR3 nucleotide sequence: TGTGCCAGTAGTGACCCGGGACAGGGAAGGACTGAAGCTTTCTTT. Residues: CASSDPGQGRTEAFF. V and J are TRBV19 and TRBJ1-1; 9 positions match TRBD1. Trimming at V came to 5 bases and at J to 5 bases, leaving 9 bases not matched to a gene. The CDR3 has 15 amino acids. Germline lookup yields CDR1 LNHDA and CDR2 SQIVND (reference sequence).

The V gene is TRBV28, the J gene TRBJ2-7, with D tentatively TRBD2 (5 bases). The CDR3 length is 16 residues. V was clipped by 3 bases and J by 0 bases, with 15 bases between them. Germline CDR1 is MDHEN and CDR2 is SYDVKM. CDR3 region: CASSFLDGGSSYEQYF. CDR3 coding DNA: TGTGCCAGCAGTTTTCTTGACGGAGGAAGCTCCTACGAGCAGTACTTC.

V is TRBV28 and J is TRBJ2-2; 8 positions agree with TRBD1. The junction had 4 bases not matched to a gene; V was cut back by 3 bases and J by 1 base. CDR1 is MDHEN, CDR2 SYDVKM, per germline. The CDR3 has 16 residues. In nucleotides, the CDR3 is TGTGCCAGCAGTTTTGTTGGGACAGGGAACACCGGGGAGCTGTTTTTT. Translation: CASSFVGTGNTGELFF.

V is TRBV10-2 and J is TRBJ1-5; the D gene is possibly TRBD1 (6 bases). CDR3 length: 14 residues. Trimming removed 6 bases from V and 4 bases from J, with 13 bases in between. Germline lookup yields CDR1 WSHSY and CDR2 SAAADI. CDR3 DNA sequence: TGCGCCAGCAGCCGGGACAACCCGAATCAGCCCCAGCATTTT. Protein product: CASSRDNPNQPQHF.